A selection of T cell receptor beta chains follows, all from one sample in a study of blood T cell repertoires in COVID-19. Clones were sequenced by immunoSEQ multiplex PCR, and TCRdb holds only the in-frame ones, with some missing. The sample contains 400,000 to 450,000 clones, around 88% of which appear only once. The sequenced sample was peripheral blood. All receptors come from a woman aged 50 to 60 with COVID-19, enrolled during active disease. CDR3s include the opening cysteine and the closing phenylalanine or tryptophan. The D gene is left open where the match is weak. Clone size is shown for a subset of rows, as once, few, many or a class of expanded clone.

>TRBJ1-2|-|TRBV9|TRBD1
CASSVAGGTGGYGYTF
TGTGCCAGCAGCGTAGCGGGGGGAACAGGGGGCTATGGCTACACCTTC
>TRBJ2-3|-|TRBV11-2|TRBD1
CASSRGGTGRYTQYF
TGTGCCAGCAGCCGTGGGGGGACAGGGCGATATACGCAGTATTTT
>TRBJ1-1|-|TRBV6-6|-
CASQRGTEAFF
TGTGCCAGCCAACGGGGCACTGAAGCTTTCTTT
>TRBJ1-5|few|TRBV12-5|-
CASELGGYQPQHF
TGTGCTAGTGAACTGGGGGGATATCAGCCCCAGCATTTT
>TRBJ1-4|-|TRBV10-3|TRBD1
CAISGGDSEKLFF
TGTGCCATCAGCGGGGGGGACAGCGAAAAACTGTTTTTT
>TRBJ1-1|-|TRBV2|-
CASSENRATEAFF
TGTGCCAGCAGTGAAAACAGGGCCACTGAAGCTTTCTTT
>TRBJ2-3|-|TRBV19|-
CASSMLERGSGTDTQYF
TGTGCCAGTAGTATGCTTGAAAGGGGGAGTGGGACAGATACGCAGTATTTT
>TRBJ2-3|-|TRBV5-6|TRBD2
CASSPLAGDTQYF
TGTGCCAGCAGCCCACTAGCGGGGGATACGCAGTATTTT
>TRBJ2-5|-|TRBV5-1|TRBD2
CASSLGASGISQETQYF
TGCGCCAGCAGCTTGGGGGCTAGCGGGATAAGTCAAGAGACCCAGTACTTC
>TRBJ2-7|once|TRBV19|-
CASSPLGSSYEQYF
TGTGCCAGTAGTCCGTTGGGGAGCTCCTACGAGCAGTACTTC
>TRBJ2-3|-|TRBV18|-
CASSPYHPDTQYF
TGTGCCAGCTCACCCTACCACCCAGATACGCAGTATTTT
>TRBJ1-1|-|TRBV18|-
CASSPPGGRVTEAFF
TGTGCCAGCTCACCACCGGGGGGGAGGGTCACTGAAGCTTTCTTT
>TRBJ2-7|-|TRBV18|TRBD1
CASTPGQASYEQYF
TGTGCCAGCACGCCGGGACAGGCCTCCTACGAGCAGTACTTC
>TRBJ1-2|-|TRBV29-1|-
CSVEDSRRYGYTF
TGCAGCGTTGAAGACTCTCGCAGGTATGGCTACACCTTC
>TRBJ1-6|once|TRBV5-1|-
CASSPTVDSPLHF
TGCGCCAGCAGCCCCACAGTAGACTCACCCCTCCACTTT
>TRBJ1-1|-|TRBV27|-
CASIGNTEAFF
TGTGCCAGCATCGGGAACACTGAAGCTTTCTTT
>TRBJ1-4|-|TRBV19|-
CASSRTEKLFF
TGTGCCAGTAGTCGAACAGAAAAACTGTTTTTT
>TRBJ2-5|-|TRBV5-1|TRBD2
CASSARGVQETQYF
TGCGCCAGCAGCGCTCGGGGGGTCCAAGAGACCCAGTACTTC
>TRBJ2-3|once|TRBV7-2|TRBD2
CASKRGGESYTQYF
TGTGCCAGCAAGCGGGGGGGCGAGTCTTATACGCAGTATTTT
>TRBJ1-4|-|TRBV12-1|-
CASSSGTGMTTNEKLFF
TGTGCCAGCAGCTCGGGGACAGGGATGACGACTAATGAAAAACTGTTTTTT
>TRBJ2-4|-|TRBV9|TRBD2
CASSVAWTSGEIKNIQYF
TGTGCCAGCAGCGTAGCCTGGACTAGCGGGGAGATTAAAAACATTCAGTACTTC
>TRBJ1-2|-|TRBV29-1|-
CSVEDVTRAGWDYGYTF
TGCAGCGTTGAAGATGTAACCCGGGCAGGGTGGGACTATGGCTACACCTTC
>TRBJ2-7|-|TRBV28|TRBD1
CASNNRGNFYEQYF
TGTGCCAGCAATAACAGGGGCAACTTCTACGAGCAGTACTTC
>TRBJ1-1|many|TRBV7-9|TRBD1
CASSSNRGNTEAFF
TGTGCCAGCAGTTCAAACAGGGGGAACACTGAAGCTTTCTTT
>TRBJ1-3|once|TRBV18|-
CASSPNRAFSGNTIYF
TGTGCCAGCTCACCGAACAGAGCCTTCTCTGGAAACACCATATATTTT
>TRBJ2-7|-|TRBV18|-
CASSPGQRYEQYF
TGTGCCAGCTCACCAGGACAGCGCTACGAGCAGTACTTC
>TRBJ1-2|-|TRBV2|-
CASSEAGGLGPYGYTF
TGTGCCAGCAGTGAAGCCGGGGGGTTGGGCCCCTATGGCTACACCTTC
>TRBJ2-1|-|TRBV5-1|-
CASSLTAGDNEQFF
TGCGCCAGCAGCTTGACGGCAGGGGACAATGAGCAGTTCTTC
>TRBJ2-3|-|TRBV12-5|TRBD2
CASGLVTSGEKVTQYF
TGTGCTAGTGGTTTGGTGACTAGCGGGGAGAAAGTTACGCAGTATTTT
>TRBJ1-1|-|TRBV24-1|-
CATRAGLNTEAFF
TGTGCCACCAGGGCGGGGTTGAACACTGAAGCTTTCTTT
>TRBJ1-1|-|TRBV2|-
CASKRWTEAFF
TGTGCCAGCAAGCGGTGGACTGAAGCTTTCTTT
>TRBJ2-7|-|TRBV29-1|TRBD1
CSVVNRGLYEQYF
TGCAGCGTTGTGAACAGGGGGCTGTACGAGCAGTACTTC
>TRBJ1-3|-|TRBV6-1|TRBD1
CASSEVQGAGNTIYF
TGTGCCAGCAGTGAAGTGCAGGGGGCTGGAAACACCATATATTTT
>TRBJ1-5|-|TRBV6-2/TRBV6-3|-
CASSSFDQPQHF
TGTGCCAGCAGTTCGTTCGATCAGCCCCAGCATTTT
>TRBJ2-5|once|TRBV13|-
CASSLGHQETQYF
TGTGCCAGCAGCTTGGGCCACCAAGAGACCCAGTACTTC
>TRBJ2-1|-|TRBV27|TRBD2
CASSLTSGRTYNEQFF
TGTGCCAGCAGTCTAACTAGCGGGAGAACCTACAATGAGCAGTTCTTC
>TRBJ1-5|-|TRBV19|-
CASTLDGDQPQHF
TGTGCCAGTACCTTAGACGGGGATCAGCCCCAGCATTTT
>TRBJ1-2|-|TRBV19|TRBD1
CASSPGQGRDGYTF
TGTGCCAGTAGCCCTGGACAGGGAAGAGACGGCTACACCTTC
>TRBJ1-6|-|TRBV6-4|-
CASRDSLNSPLHF
TGTGCCAGCAGGGACAGCCTTAATTCACCCCTCCACTTT
>TRBJ1-1|-|TRBV5-1|-
CASSLWGVMNTEAFF
TGCGCCAGCAGCTTGTGGGGGGTCATGAACACTGAAGCTTTCTTT
>TRBJ2-7|-|TRBV5-1|-
CASSLPAYEQYF
TGCGCCAGCAGTCTTCCAGCGTACGAGCAGTACTTC
>TRBJ1-2|-|TRBV4-1|TRBD1
CASSQDLDRGVNGYTF
TGCGCCAGCAGCCAAGATCTTGACAGGGGGGTTAATGGCTACACCTTC